This is a list of T cell receptor beta chains from one sample in a study of T and B cells in COVID-19 patients. TCRdb passed the multiplex PCR reads through MiXCR, listing each CDR3 protein once. The sample records more than 9,000 distinct CDR3 sequences, roughly 30% being singletons. Sequenced input: blood. These receptors were obtained from a human donor with active COVID-19. The CDR3 runs from the conserved cysteine through the conserved F or W. Each record gives: CDR3 length, V gene, J gene, clone size, D gene, CDR3 DNA, CDR3 protein. The D gene is left open where the match is weak. For some rows the clone size is stated as once, few or many, or as a class when expanded; others skip it.

15	TRBV18	TRBJ1-2	few	-	TGTGCCAGCTCACCCTCGGGAAGGGGTTTGTATGGCTACACCTTC	CASSPSGRGLYGYTF
12	TRBV30	TRBJ1-2	few	TRBD1	TGTGCCTGGTTTACAGGGGGCAGAGGCTACACCTTC	CAWFTGGRGYTF
15	TRBV27	TRBJ1-4	medium-sized	-	TGTGCCAGCAGTTTGGGGCTGCACCCTGGAGAAAAACTGTTTTTT	CASSLGLHPGEKLFF
19	TRBV20-1	TRBJ2-3	-	TRBD2	TGCAGTGCTAGAGATCCGGGTCCGACTAGCGGGGGGGCCCCAGATACGCAGTATTTT	CSARDPGPTSGGAPDTQYF
15	TRBV19	TRBJ1-2	few	-	TGTGCCAGTAGTATAGATGGCAGGGCGCCGTTGAGCTACACCTTC	CASSIDGRAPLSYTF
12	TRBV10-3	TRBJ1-1	once	-	TGTGCCATCAGAGGGACCAACACTGAAGCTTTCTTT	CAIRGTNTEAFF
12	TRBV12-3/TRBV12-4	TRBJ1-2	once	-	TGTGCCAGCAGTTTGGGACCATATGGCTACACCTTC	CASSLGPYGYTF
16	TRBV19	TRBJ2-1	medium-sized	-	TGTGCCAGTAGTATACGCCCAGGGGACCTATACAATGAGCAGTTCTTC	CASSIRPGDLYNEQFF
15	TRBV30	TRBJ1-2	medium-sized	TRBD1	TGTGCCTGGAGGGAGAGGGACAGGGTGAACTATGGCTACACCTTC	CAWRERDRVNYGYTF
15	TRBV11-2	TRBJ1-6	-	-	TGTGCCAGCAGCCAGCGGGGCTCCTATAATTCACCCCTCCACTTT	CASSQRGSYNSPLHF
14	TRBV29-1	TRBJ2-3	-	TRBD2	TGCAGCGTATCCGGGACTAGCGGGACAGATACGCAGTATTTT	CSVSGTSGTDTQYF
14	TRBV5-6	TRBJ2-5	medium-sized	-	TGTGCCAGCAGCCAGTTCGGGACACCCGAGACCCAGTACTTC	CASSQFGTPETQYF
15	TRBV30	TRBJ1-3	-	-	TGTGCCTGGAGTGTACAACAGATGCCGGGAAACACCATATATTTT	CAWSVQQMPGNTIYF
15	TRBV19	TRBJ2-7	medium-sized	-	TGTGCCAGTAGTGATAGACACCTGCGCTCCTACGAGCAGTACTTC	CASSDRHLRSYEQYF
16	TRBV6-5	TRBJ2-3	-	TRBD1	TGTGCCAGCATTTACCACTGGACAGGAATCACAGATACGCAGTATTTT	CASIYHWTGITDTQYF
14	TRBV10-3	TRBJ2-5	medium-sized	-	TGTGCCATCAGTGAGTCCAGTGGAGACCAGACCCAGTACTTC	CAISESSGDQTQYF
13	TRBV2	TRBJ2-3	-	-	TGTGCCAGCAGTGATGAGGGAACAGATACGCAGTATTTT	CASSDEGTDTQYF
16	TRBV5-4	TRBJ2-5	medium-sized	TRBD2	TGTGCCAGCAGCGATGGGGGACTAGCGGGGTTGGAGACCCAGTACTTC	CASSDGGLAGLETQYF
14	TRBV13	TRBJ2-5	medium-sized	TRBD2	TGTGCCAGCAGCTTAGGGTTTAGCGGGGAGACCCAGTACTTC	CASSLGFSGETQYF
13	TRBV20-1	TRBJ2-1	-	TRBD2	TGCAGTGCAGCGACTAGCCCCGACAATGAGCAGTTCTTC	CSAATSPDNEQFF
16	TRBV7-6	TRBJ2-7	-	TRBD2	TGTGCCAGCAGCCCCCGTGGTAGCGGGGGAGCAAACGAGCAGTACTTC	CASSPRGSGGANEQYF
15	TRBV6-2/TRBV6-3	TRBJ1-2	-	-	TGTGCCTGCAGTTACTCGGGCCGGGCGGCGTATGGCTACACCTTC	CACSYSGRAAYGYTF
15	TRBV7-9	TRBJ1-2	-	-	TGTGCCAGCAGCTCCTCATCGCTTTCTAACTATGGCTACACCTTC	CASSSSSLSNYGYTF
15	TRBV12-3/TRBV12-4	TRBJ2-7	few	-	TGTGCCAGCAACCTGGCAGGGGGGAGCTCCTACGAGCAGTACTTC	CASNLAGGSSYEQYF
15	TRBV12-3/TRBV12-4	TRBJ1-1	-	-	TGTGCCAGCAGTTTCCAGGGACGGGGAAACACTGAAGCTTTCTTT	CASSFQGRGNTEAFF
16	TRBV13	TRBJ1-3	medium-sized	TRBD1	TGTGCCAGCAGCGAAACAGGGGTTATCTCTGGAAACACCATATATTTT	CASSETGVISGNTIYF
14	TRBV18	TRBJ2-1	medium-sized	-	TGTGCCAGCTCACCGTCGGGGGTCTACAATGAGCAGTTCTTC	CASSPSGVYNEQFF
14	TRBV19	TRBJ2-3	-	-	TGTGCCAGTAGTATATCTGACAGCGCAGATACGCAGTATTTT	CASSISDSADTQYF
14	TRBV27	TRBJ2-7	-	TRBD1	TGTGCCAGCAGTCCCAGGGACAGGGGTATCGAGCAGTACTTC	CASSPRDRGIEQYF
15	TRBV12-3/TRBV12-4	TRBJ1-1	-	-	TGTGCCAGCAGGCAAACAGGGTGGGGGAACACTGAAGCTTTCTTT	CASRQTGWGNTEAFF
14	TRBV7-4	TRBJ2-2	-	-	TGTGCCAGCAAGGCGGGTATATACACCGGGGAGCTGTTTTTT	CASKAGIYTGELFF
14	TRBV6-5	TRBJ1-6	few	-	TGTGCCAGCAGTCGAGGACAGCGTAATTCACCCCTCCACTTT	CASSRGQRNSPLHF
15	TRBV6-2/TRBV6-3	TRBJ2-1	-	TRBD2	TGTGCCAGCAGTTACGTCGGGGGGGGCCACAATGAGCAGTTCTTC	CASSYVGGGHNEQFF
16	TRBV10-3	TRBJ1-5	-	TRBD1	TGTGCCATCAGTGACAGGGGGTTGGCCAGCAATCAGCCCCAGCATTTT	CAISDRGLASNQPQHF
15	TRBV5-4	TRBJ1-1	few	-	TGTGCCAGCAGCTTGGGTGGCAGGGGCGACACTGAAGCTTTCTTT	CASSLGGRGDTEAFF
15	TRBV18	TRBJ2-2	-	TRBD1	TGTGCCAGCTCACTGGGACAGGAGAACACCGGGGAGCTGTTTTTT	CASSLGQENTGELFF
14	TRBV12-3/TRBV12-4	TRBJ1-5	medium-sized	TRBD1	TGTGCCAGCAGCAAGACAGGGGGAGGTCAGCCCCAGCATTTT	CASSKTGGGQPQHF
16	TRBV19	TRBJ2-3	-	TRBD2	TGTGCCAGTAGTCTAATCCGGGGGGGGGCCGGAGATACGCAGTATTTT	CASSLIRGGAGDTQYF
15	TRBV18	TRBJ2-3	few	TRBD1	TGTGCCAGCTCACCACGACAGGGTTGGACAGATACGCAGTATTTT	CASSPRQGWTDTQYF
17	TRBV6-1	TRBJ1-5	-	-	TGTGCCAGCAGTGAAGTGGCATATCAGAGCCGGGATCAGCCCCAGCATTTT	CASSEVAYQSRDQPQHF
13	TRBV19	TRBJ2-3	medium-sized	TRBD2	TGTGTACGGGGGGGCCGACGTTTGGATACGCAGTATTTT	CVRGGRRLDTQYF
15	TRBV12-3/TRBV12-4	TRBJ2-6	few	-	TGTGCCAGCAGTTTTGGGGTCTCTGGGGCCAACGTCCTGACTTTC	CASSFGVSGANVLTF